The 32 T cell receptor beta chains presented below share a single source sample, sequenced in a study of CD8 T cells in ankylosing spondylitis. TCRdb reanalysed the 5' RACE reads using MiXCR and keeps one entry per CDR3 protein. The data show around 150,000 distinct CDR3 sequences, 40% to 50% seen once. Specimen: synovial fluid, either unsorted or a sorted T cell fraction (not recorded which). The receptors shown here come from a male donor with ankylosing spondylitis.

J is TRBJ2-7 and V is TRBV12-3 or TRBV12-4, with D possibly being TRBD2 (7 bases). The CDR3 runs 12 residues. V lost 9 bases and J lost 7, with 16 bases in between. The CDR3 here is CASSWGGGEQYF. CDR3 in DNA: TGTGCCAGTTCATGGGGGGGCGGGGAGCAGTACTTC.

CDR3 residues: CASSQEITYRTEAFF. In DNA, the CDR3 is TGCGCCAGCAGCCAAGAAATCACATATCGGACTGAAGCTTTCTTT. J is TRBJ1-1 and V is TRBV4-3; D is unclear. Germline CDR1 reads LGHNA; CDR2 reads YSLEER. V was clipped by 0 bases and J by 5 bases, with 13 bases between them. This CDR3 has 15 amino acids.

The chain has TRBV7-9 and TRBJ1-3, with D tentatively TRBD1 (5 bases). The CDR3 contains 16 residues. Looked up from germline, CDR1 is SEHNR and CDR2 is FQNEAQ (reference sequence). Trimming took 2 bases from V and 3 from J, leaving 14 bases between them. The CDR3 here is CASSLSGPRFGNTIYF. The CDR3 DNA reads TGTGCCAGCAGCTTATCAGGGCCCAGATTTGGAAACACCATATATTTT.

V usage is TRBV27 and J usage is TRBJ2-1, with D perhaps matching TRBD2 (6 bases). V was pared by 6 bases and J by 7 bases, with 13 bases between. Looked up from germline, CDR1 is MNHEY and CDR2 is SMNVEV (reference sequence). This CDR3 is built from 13 residues. The CDR3 nucleotides read TGTGCCAGCAGGGGACTCCGCGAAAATGAGCAGTTCTTC. It is translated as CASRGLRENEQFF.

The chain uses TRBV27 and TRBJ1-2; 7 bases are shared with TRBD1. V lost 6 bases to trimming and J lost 4 bases; unmatched junction nucleotides: 5. CDR3 size: 13 residues. CDR1 MNHEY and CDR2 SMNVEV come from the germline V gene (reference sequence). The CDR3 protein is CASSHRGGYGYTF. CDR3 nucleotide sequence: TGTGCCAGCAGCCACAGGGGTGGCTATGGCTACACCTTC.

This chain joins TRBV12-3 or TRBV12-4 and TRBJ2-5, with 9 bases fitting TRBD2. V shed 6 bases and J 3 bases; nucleotides not matched to a gene: 5. The length of the CDR3 is 14 residues. The CDR3 region is CASSQRLAEETQYF. The CDR3 DNA sequence: TGTGCCAGCAGCCAACGACTAGCGGAAGAGACCCAGTACTTC.

This clonotype was found a few times. The CDR3 nucleotides are TGTGCCATCAGTGCGGACAGCTATTATGAAAAACTGTTTTTT. It is translated as CAISADSYYEKLFF. This chain joins TRBV10-3 and TRBJ1-4; D is possibly TRBD1 (6 bases). The CDR3 has 14 amino acids. Trimming removed 4 bases at V and 6 bases at J, with 12 bases between. Germline-derived CDR1 and CDR2 are ENHRY and SYGVKD.

This clonotype appeared a few times. This chain links TRBV6-4 with TRBJ2-3, with a weak D call TRBD2 (5 bases). V was shortened by 3 bases and J by 2 bases, with 9 bases between the two germline ends. The CDR3 contains 14 residues. The germline CDR1 and CDR2 sequences are MRHNA and SNTAGT. Written as DNA, the CDR3 is TGTGCCAGCAGTGAAACCGGGGACACAGATACGCAGTATTTT. As protein: CASSETGDTDTQYF.

CDR3 amino acids: CAISGLAGPYEQYF. The CDR3 DNA reads as TGTGCCATCAGTGGGCTAGCGGGACCCTACGAGCAGTACTTC. This chain connects TRBV10-3 to TRBJ2-7; 9 bases are shared with TRBD2. The germline gives CDR1 ENHRY, CDR2 SYGVKD. The CDR3 has 14 residues. Trimming took 4 bases from V and 2 from J; bases not matched to a gene: 3.

The V call is TRBV20-1, the J call TRBJ2-7; D not certain. In germline, CDR1 is DFQATT, CDR2 SNEGSKA (reference sequence). The CDR3 is made up of 16 amino acids. V gave up 7 bases and J gave up 1 base, with 23 bases separating them. The CDR3 loop reads CSGTTRSRFRSYEQYF. CDR3 nucleotides: TGCAGTGGTACGACAAGGAGCAGGTTCAGGTCCTACGAGCAGTACTTC.

This clonotype has a handful of counts. V usage is TRBV12-3 or TRBV12-4 and J usage is TRBJ2-7; D tentatively fits TRBD1 or TRBD2 (5 bases each). CDR3 size: 12 residues. Trimming took 6 bases from V and 5 from J, leaving 11 bases between them. This CDR3 is CASSGAANEQYF. In DNA, the CDR3 is TGTGCCAGCAGCGGGGCAGCCAACGAGCAGTACTTC.

In its sample, this clonotype was seen a few times. The chain recombines TRBV4-1 with TRBJ2-7, with TRBD2 as a possible D gene (6 bases). V was pared by 3 bases and J by 2 bases, with 23 bases between. In germline, CDR1 is MGHRA, CDR2 YSYEKL. The CDR3 totals 18 residues. CDR3 bases: TGCGCCAGCAGCCATTTGTTTTCGGTACCGGGACTCACCTACGAGCAGTACTTC. This gives the protein CASSHLFSVPGLTYEQYF.

The chain couples TRBV3-1 to TRBJ2-5; 8 positions match TRBD1. V was clipped by 4 bases and J by 7 bases; unmatched bases: 11. This CDR3 is built from 15 residues. CDR1 is LGHDT, CDR2 YNNKEL, per germline (reference sequence). The CDR3 sequence is CASSPSGGAYVTQYF. The CDR3 DNA reads as TGTGCCAGCAGCCCCTCAGGGGGCGCTTACGTGACCCAGTACTTC.

The sample holds many counts of this clonotype. V gene TRBV20-1 combines with J gene TRBJ2-2; tentative D call: TRBD2 (6 bases). Germline CDR1 reads DFQATT; CDR2 reads SNEGSKA (reference sequence). The V end lost 0 bases, the J end lost 3 bases, and 11 bases lay between the germline ends. The length of the CDR3 is 15 residues. The CDR3 nucleotides read TGCAGTGCTAGAGATGGGACTTCGGACACCGGGGAGCTGTTTTTT. Translated: CSARDGTSDTGELFF.

The V call is TRBV20-1, the J call TRBJ1-1; D call uncertain. Trimming shortened V by 5 bases and J by 3 bases, and 13 bases separated the two germline ends. This CDR3 spans 13 amino acids. Germline lookup yields CDR1 DFQATT and CDR2 SNEGSKA (reference sequence). The CDR3 loop is CSALHVGDTEAFF. CDR3 sequence (DNA): TGCAGTGCTCTTCACGTTGGAGACACTGAAGCTTTCTTT.

The chain has TRBV12-3 or TRBV12-4 and TRBJ2-7, with D perhaps matching TRBD1 or TRBD2 (5 bases each). V dropped 8 bases and J dropped 5 bases, with 19 bases sitting between them. The CDR3 length is 14 residues. The CDR3 bases are TGTGCCAGCTGCCTCGGGGCCCTGGGACACGAGCAGTACTTC. Its translation is CASCLGALGHEQYF.

The V call is TRBV24-1, the J call TRBJ2-2, with D maybe TRBD1 (5 bases). V gave up 3 bases and J gave up 3 bases, with 19 bases separating them. The V gene's germline CDR1 is KGHDR and CDR2 SFDVKD. The CDR3 has 18 residues. The CDR3 loop is CATSDRSRVRVDTGELFF. CDR3 bases: TGTGCCACCAGTGATAGGTCCAGGGTACGTGTGGACACCGGGGAGCTGTTTTTT.

This clonotype was recorded many times. The chain links TRBV30 to TRBJ2-3; perhaps TRBD1 as D (6 bases). The CDR3 extends over 15 amino acids. Trimming took 4 bases from V and 0 from J, leaving 14 bases between them. Germline V gives CDR1 GTSNPN, CDR2 SVGIG (reference sequence). CDR3 residues: CAWTPGTTSTDTQYF. The CDR3 DNA is TGTGCCTGGACCCCAGGGACAACAAGCACAGATACGCAGTATTTT.

V gene TRBV10-1 combines with J gene TRBJ1-6, with TRBD1 as a possible D gene (5 bases). The V end was cut by 3 bases, the J end by 8 bases, with 26 bases between. This CDR3 has 19 amino acids. Germline CDR1 is WNHNN and CDR2 is SYGVQD (reference sequence). CDR3 nucleotides: TGCGCCAGCAGTGATAAGCCCCAGGGAAAACGTGAGAGAGATTCACCCCTCCACTTT. It yields the protein CASSDKPQGKRERDSPLHF.

The gene calls are TRBV27 and TRBJ1-1, with a weak D call TRBD1 (5 bases). This CDR3 has 17 amino acids. CDR1 MNHEY and CDR2 SMNVEV come from the germline V gene (reference sequence). V gave up 5 bases and J gave up 2 bases, with 21 bases separating them. In DNA form, the CDR3 reads TGTGCCAGCAGTCCGCAACTCGGGACCCCACTTAACACTGAAGCTTTCTTT. It codes for CASSPQLGTPLNTEAFF.

V and J are TRBV28 and TRBJ1-1, with D possibly TRBD1 on 5 matching bases. Germline V gene lookup returns CDR1 MDHEN and CDR2 SYDVKM. V dropped 6 bases and J dropped 0 bases, with 8 bases sitting between them. The length of the CDR3 is 13 residues. The DNA for the CDR3 is TGTGCCAGCAGGGGGGATATGAACACTGAAGCTTTCTTT. Protein sequence: CASRGDMNTEAFF.

V usage is TRBV6-5 and J usage is TRBJ2-2; D perhaps matches TRBD2 (5 bases). V was clipped by 2 bases and J by 1 base, with 14 bases between them. From germline, CDR1 is MNHEY and CDR2 SVGAGI. This CDR3 spans 17 amino acids. The CDR3 sequence is CASSYPTNHRNTGELFF. CDR3 in DNA: TGTGCCAGCAGTTACCCGACTAACCATCGGAACACCGGGGAGCTGTTTTTT.

This sequence joins TRBV6-1 and TRBJ1-1; D is unresolved. Trimming left V 5 bases short and J 4 bases short, with 11 bases between. This CDR3 contains 13 residues. CDR1 MNHNS and CDR2 SASEGT come from the germline V gene. The CDR3 DNA is TGTGCCAGCAGTCCCGAGGCGCGCACTGAAGCTTTCTTT. Translated, it gives CASSPEARTEAFF.

The V gene is TRBV4-3, the J gene TRBJ2-7; TRBD2 aligns across 9 bases. Germline trimming cut 0 bases from V and 5 bases from J; bases unmatched to any gene: 8. The CDR3 runs 16 residues. CDR1 is LGHNA and CDR2 is YSLEER in the germline V gene. In nucleotides, the CDR3 is TGCGCCAGCAGCCAAGATCGGAGCGGGAGGATTGACGAGCAGTACTTC. Its protein product is CASSQDRSGRIDEQYF.

The chain combines TRBV21-1 with TRBJ2-3; TRBD2 reflects the table's D call only, with no check against the DNA. TRBV21-1 is classified as a pseudogene. The CDR3 has 15 residues. CDR3 nucleotide sequence: TGTGCCAGCCCTGCCTGGGTAGCGGGGAGGGATACGCAGTATTTT. Encoded protein: CASPAWVAGRDTQYF.

This clonotype turned up a few times. The chain couples TRBV12-3 or TRBV12-4 to TRBJ1-1; TRBD1 agrees at 8 bases. The CDR3 is 13 amino acids. The V and J ends lost 6 bases and 8 bases, in that order; junction bases with no gene match: 8. CDR3 coding DNA: TGTGCCAGCAGCCCGCCAGGGGGCGCAGAAGCTTTCTTT. Its translation is CASSPPGGAEAFF.

This clonotype was detected many times. V is TRBV19 and J is TRBJ1-2; 11 nucleotides line up with TRBD1. The CDR3 has 16 amino acids. V shed 5 bases and J 5 bases; nucleotides not matched to a gene: 10. Germline V lookup: CDR1 LNHDA, CDR2 SQIVND (reference sequence). CDR3 region: CASSPNPGTGGYGYTF. The CDR3 DNA reads TGTGCCAGTAGTCCGAATCCCGGGACAGGGGGGTATGGCTACACCTTC.

The gene calls are TRBV5-1 and TRBJ2-5, with 10 bases that match TRBD2. Looked up from germline, CDR1 is SGHRS and CDR2 is YFSETQ. The CDR3 has 16 amino acids. J was trimmed by 0 bases and V by 0 bases; bases with no gene match: 2. The DNA for the CDR3 is TGCGCCAGCAGCTTGGGACTAGCGGGCCACCAAGAGACCCAGTACTTC. Protein: CASSLGLAGHQETQYF.

The rearrangement joins TRBV20-1 to TRBJ1-5; D uncertain. V was cut by 3 bases and J by 1 base, with 13 bases left in between. In germline, CDR1 is DFQATT, CDR2 SNEGSKA (reference sequence). The CDR3 loop spans 15 amino acids. The CDR3 reads CSARAGLRSNQPQHF. The CDR3 nucleotides read TGCAGTGCTAGGGCCGGGCTTAGGAGCAATCAGCCCCAGCATTTT.

The chain recombines TRBV7-8 with TRBJ2-7, with D possibly being TRBD1 or TRBD2 (5 bases each). The germline V gene encodes CDR1 SGHVS and CDR2 FQNEAQ. The CDR3 has 15 residues. Between the trimmed V and J ends, which lost 6 bases and 3 bases, there was a span of 18 bases. The CDR3 region is CASRLGVWGFYEQYF. CDR3 bases: TGTGCCAGCAGACTAGGGGTCTGGGGGTTCTACGAGCAGTACTTC.

The chain recombines TRBV10-3 with TRBJ1-2; possibly TRBD1 for D (5 bases). The CDR3 is 15 amino acids. The germline V gene encodes CDR1 ENHRY and CDR2 SYGVKD. V gave up 6 bases and J gave up 5 bases, with 19 bases separating them. CDR3 amino acids: CAIRTGTSHIYGYTF. The CDR3, as DNA: TGTGCCATCAGGACCGGGACCTCGCATATATATGGCTACACCTTC.

This rearrangement joins TRBV12-3 or TRBV12-4 to TRBJ2-3; 13 bases are a match to TRBD2. J lost 5 bases, V lost 6 bases, and 8 bases had no gene match. The CDR3 extends over 16 amino acids. Here the CDR3 DNA reads TGTGCCAGCAGGGCACTAGCGGGGGGGGAACGAGATACGCAGTATTTT. This codes for CASRALAGGERDTQYF.